A selection of T cell receptor beta chains follows, all from one sample in a study of CD4+ T cells in melanoma. The data were produced by immunoSEQ multiplex PCR, yet TCRdb's version contains in-frame clones alone and is incomplete. The sample consists of some 11,000 clones, around 70% of them appearing once. Sequenced material: cells from a culture (not recorded whether cultured in vitro). The receptor source for this set is a human donor with melanoma. Each CDR3 is given with its conserved first and last residue. Each record gives: D gene, clone size, J gene, V gene, CDR3 length, CDR3 DNA, CDR3 protein. A D gene is named only where the DNA matches it firmly. Some rows have no size entry. The others give once, few or many, or a class for an expanded clone.

TRBD1 | once | TRBJ2-2 | TRBV4-1 | 18 | TGCGCCAGCAGCCCCCGGACAGGGCGGGTCGAAGGCACCGGGGAGCTGTTTTTT | CASSPRTGRVEGTGELFF
TRBD2 | . | TRBJ2-3 | TRBV30 | 15 | TGTGCCTGGGGAAAGAGCGGGGGGGCTGGAGATACGCAGTATTTT | CAWGKSGGAGDTQYF
. | few | TRBJ1-1 | TRBV18 | 13 | TGTGCCAGCGCAAGAGGGGGGAACACTGAAGCTTTCTTT | CASARGGNTEAFF
. | . | TRBJ2-7 | TRBV6-1 | 14 | TGTGCCAGCAGTGGATTGTCCGGTCAGGGCGAGCAGTACTTC | CASSGLSGQGEQYF
. | few | TRBJ1-6 | TRBV7-9 | 14 | TGTGCCAGCAGCCGAGGGGGGGTGGGTTCACCCCTCCACTTT | CASSRGGVGSPLHF
TRBD2 | . | TRBJ2-1 | TRBV15 | 15 | TGTGCCACCAGCAGAGCGCGGCGGGAGTACAATGAGCAGTTCTTC | CATSRARREYNEQFF
. | . | TRBJ2-3 | TRBV30 | 15 | TGTGCCTGGAGTCAAGGTATTTCTAGCACAGATACGCAGTATTTT | CAWSQGISSTDTQYF
. | . | TRBJ2-5 | TRBV12-5 | 12 | TGTGCTAGTGGTTTGGTCCCGGAGACCCAGTACTTC | CASGLVPETQYF
TRBD1 | . | TRBJ2-7 | TRBV29-1 | 13 | TGCAGCGTTGTGCTTCCGGGACAGTATGAGCAGTACTTC | CSVVLPGQYEQYF
TRBD2 | . | TRBJ2-7 | TRBV14 | 17 | TGTGCCAGCAGCCAAGGGGTCCTAGCGGGGGGGTCCTACGAGCAGTACTTC | CASSQGVLAGGSYEQYF
. | . | TRBJ2-7 | TRBV2 | 15 | TGTGCCAGCAGACGGGACTTCCATGCGGCCTACGAGCAGTACTTC | CASRRDFHAAYEQYF
. | few | TRBJ2-5 | TRBV5-1 | 16 | TGCGCCAGCAGCTTGGCCTGGGGGACAAATCAAGAGACCCAGTACTTC | CASSLAWGTNQETQYF
. | . | TRBJ1-1 | TRBV5-1 | 15 | TGCGCCAGCAGCGGTATCCCCGGCATGAACACTGAAGCTTTCTTT | CASSGIPGMNTEAFF
TRBD2 | . | TRBJ2-2 | TRBV11-3 | 15 | TGTGCCAGCAGCTTCGGGGGGACCCACACCGGGGAGCTGTTTTTT | CASSFGGTHTGELFF
. | once | TRBJ1-1 | TRBV6-5 | 13 | TGTGCCAGCAGTCGCCAAGATTACACTGAAGCTTTCTTT | CASSRQDYTEAFF
. | . | TRBJ2-1 | TRBV2 | 11 | TGTGCCTCGACCCAATACAATGAGCAGTTCTTC | CASTQYNEQFF
. | . | TRBJ1-2 | TRBV30 | 14 | TGTGCCTTTCCTCGGGGGGGCCCGCTCTATGGCTACACCTTC | CAFPRGGPLYGYTF
. | . | TRBJ1-6 | TRBV4-1 | 14 | TGCGCCAGCAGCTCCCCTATACCGAGGTCACCCCTCCACTTT | CASSSPIPRSPLHF
. | . | TRBJ2-1 | TRBV18 | 14 | TGTGCCAGCTCACCAGGGGTAGTAGAAAATGAGCAGTTCTTC | CASSPGVVENEQFF
. | . | TRBJ1-5 | TRBV21-1 | 15 | TGTGCCAGCATCCCGGAGAAGTCAGGGGGGAGGCCCCAGCATTTT | CASIPEKSGGRPQHF
. | few | TRBJ1-3 | TRBV5-1 | 13 | TGCGCCAGCAGCGGCGGAGGAGGAAACACCATATATTTT | CASSGGGGNTIYF
TRBD1 | . | TRBJ1-4 | TRBV5-1 | 15 | TGCGCCAGCAGCTTAACAGGGGTAACTAATGAAAAACTGTTTTTT | CASSLTGVTNEKLFF
TRBD1 | . | TRBJ1-4 | TRBV10-1 | 18 | TGCGCCAGCAGCCAAAGTCAGGGGGGTGGGGCTGCTAATGAAAAACTGTTTTTT | CASSQSQGGGAANEKLFF
TRBD1 | . | TRBJ2-7 | TRBV6-5 | 12 | TGTGCCAGCAGCCGACAGGGTCACGAGCAGTACTTC | CASSRQGHEQYF
TRBD1 | once | TRBJ2-7 | TRBV19 | 15 | TGTGCCAGTAGTGACGCCGGGACAGGAGGCTACGAGCAGTACTTC | CASSDAGTGGYEQYF
. | . | TRBJ2-2 | TRBV7-8 | 16 | TGTGCCAGCAGCCCAATAGGTGTCCTGGATGAAGGGGAGCTGTTTTTT | CASSPIGVLDEGELFF
TRBD1 | . | TRBJ1-5 | TRBV7-2 | 17 | TGTGCCAGCAGCTCCGGGACAGGGTATTATAGCAATCAGCCCCAGCATTTT | CASSSGTGYYSNQPQHF
. | few | TRBJ1-2 | TRBV6-5 | 16 | TGTGCCAGCAGTTCGGGATACAGGGCTTCTAACTATGGCTACACCTTC | CASSSGYRASNYGYTF
TRBD1 | . | TRBJ1-1 | TRBV14 | 15 | TGTGCCAGCAGCCAAGCCCTACTTAGACAGGGCGAGACTTTCTTT | CASSQALLRQGETFF
. | . | TRBJ1-5 | TRBV10-3 | 19 | TGTGCCATCAGTGAGTCGTTTCGGACCGGCAGATATAGCAATCAGCCCCAGCATTTT | CAISESFRTGRYSNQPQHF
. | . | TRBJ2-1 | TRBV10-3 | 12 | TGTGCCATCGGGGGAGCTCTCGCGGAGCAGTTCTTC | CAIGGALAEQFF
. | . | TRBJ1-5 | TRBV10-3 | 16 | TGTGCCATCAGCAACTTCAAGGGGTACGGGGATCAGCCCCAGCATTTT | CAISNFKGYGDQPQHF
. | . | TRBJ1-1 | TRBV6-6 | 16 | TGTGCCAGCAGTTACTCGAACTCCCCGGGGAACACTGAAGCTTTCTTT | CASSYSNSPGNTEAFF
. | . | TRBJ1-1 | TRBV28 | 16 | TGTGCCAGCAGTTTATTCTGGGCAGGGAAGAACACTGAAGCTTTCTTT | CASSLFWAGKNTEAFF
. | . | TRBJ2-7 | TRBV18 | 15 | TGTGCCAGCTCACCACCGTGGGGGAACTCCTACGAGCAGTACTTC | CASSPPWGNSYEQYF
. | . | TRBJ1-4 | TRBV7-9 | 16 | TGTGCCAGCAGCTTAGGCCGAGCGGGTTCGGGTGAAAAACTGTTTTTT | CASSLGRAGSGEKLFF
. | . | TRBJ1-5 | TRBV6-5 | 13 | TGTGCCAGCAGTGAACCGGGACACCAGCCCCAGCATTTT | CASSEPGHQPQHF
. | . | TRBJ1-2 | TRBV7-2 | 13 | TGTGCCAGCAGCTTATTAGGACTCAGGAATTGCACCTTC | CASSLLGLRNCTF
. | . | TRBJ1-6 | TRBV18 | 15 | TGTGCCAGCTCCACAGGGACCTCCTATAATTCACCCCTCCACTTT | CASSTGTSYNSPLHF
TRBD1 | few | TRBJ1-6 | TRBV6-5 | 14 | TGTGCCAGCAGCGGGACAGGGGGCGGCTCACCCCTCCACTTT | CASSGTGGGSPLHF
. | few | TRBJ2-5 | TRBV19 | 13 | TGTGCCAGTAATGAAGGAGGGGAGGAGACCCAGTACTTC | CASNEGGEETQYF
. | . | TRBJ1-1 | TRBV2 | 13 | TGTGCCAGCAGGGGGGCGGGGAGCACTGAAGCTTTCTTT | CASRGAGSTEAFF
. | . | TRBJ2-6 | TRBV9 | 15 | TGTGCCAGCAGCGTAGGTACGTCTGGGGCCAACGTCCTGACTTTC | CASSVGTSGANVLTF
. | . | TRBJ2-3 | TRBV11-2 | 17 | TGTGCCAGCAGCCCTCGGACCGAGGCCAAACCCGGAGATACGCAGTATTTT | CASSPRTEAKPGDTQYF
. | . | TRBJ1-1 | TRBV11-1 | 14 | TGTGCCAGCAACCTGGACAGATGGAACACTGAAGCTTTCTTT | CASNLDRWNTEAFF